The sequence of this T cell receptor beta chain was determined in a study of blood T cell repertoires in COVID-19. About the study: Sites in the United States, Italy and Spain provided acute and convalescent COVID-19 samples. T cells, B-cell-depleted T cells, or PBMCs provided the cDNA or gDNA that served as material.

How the authors handled the data: Amplification of reference gene primers was used by the study to estimate nucleated cell counts. Sequencing was performed with immunoSEQ multiplex PCR; in TCRdb, only in-frame clones are kept and a portion is missing. V and J calls and clone size are copied from that table; D and trimming were computed from the DNA. Counted here are around 140,000 clones, roughly 80% occurring once; the ten biggest clones make up approximately 3.9%. The CDR3 covers 11 residues. Germline values: CDR1 MDHEN, CDR2 SYDVKM. The sample comprised peripheral blood. This chain links TRBV28 with TRBJ1-3; 8 bases map to TRBD1. This receptor was obtained from a woman in her sixties with acute or convalescent COVID-19. Here the CDR3 reads CGTGLGNTIYF. CDR3 in DNA: TGTGGGACAGGGTTAGGAAACACCATATATTTT.